This TCR beta chain was identified during a study of breast tumors, draining lymph nodes, adjacent tissues. The V gene end was trimmed by 7 bases and the J gene end by 2 bases; junction bases not matched to a gene: 4. This CDR3 has 14 residues. Germline CDR1 SGHNT, CDR2 YYREEE (reference sequence). MiXCR was run by TCRdb on the multiplex PCR reads, yielding one entry per CDR3 protein. The sample gives 150,000 to 200,000 distinct CDR3 sequences, about 30% of which show up once; about 4% is in the top ten. Samples came from axillary lymph nodes draining the breast cancer. Study-wide findings and caveats: Compared with lymph nodes, tumors were less diverse; compared with nontumor tissue, more. Tumor and nontumor repertoires were significantly more similar in luminal-like than in basal-like breast cancer. Tumor T cell lymph node origin was a supported hypothesis, not proven.

There are a few counts of this clonotype. Antigen specificity is unknown. The chain combines TRBV5-4 with TRBJ2-5; 11 bases align to TRBD1. The sequence came from a female donor with breast cancer. Some clones in this sample may be carry-over from other donors' samples. Input material: axillary lymph node tissue. DNA of the CDR3: TGTGCCAGCGGCGGGACAGGGGGACAAGAGACCCAGTACTTC. This sequence encodes CASGGTGGQETQYF.